This T cell receptor (beta chain) was sequenced for a study of low-dose radiotherapy and immunotherapy resistance in tumors. At the level of the study: Cohort 2's total reached 13 Gy over 26 weeks, at 1 Gy per fraction every two weeks. Intravenous ipilimumab 1 mg/kg every six weeks was given with nivolumab 240 mg every two weeks. Every two weeks, the protocol called for intravenous cyclophosphamide at 200 mg/m2. It was given one day before each radiation and immunotherapy administration.

cDNA synthesis used a TRAV/TRBV-specific primer set for both chains. The authors amplified TCRs for 20 PCR cycles with a constant-region primer and a V-primer adapter. TCRdb fed the reads into MiXCR, producing one record per CDR3 protein. The data contain 64,000 or so distinct CDR3 sequences, 31% of them singletons. Time point given: before trial treatment. Eligible patients had advanced solid tumors lacking tumor-infiltrating lymphocytes. The CDR3 runs to 14 residues. Trimming left V 5 bases short and J 3 bases short, with 14 bases between. Germline CDR1 is MDHEN and CDR2 is SYDVKM. V gene TRBV28 combines with J gene TRBJ2-7, with D perhaps TRBD2 (5 bases). The input for sequencing was PBMCs, taken before treatment. The TCR was taken from a female donor with ovarian cancer. The CDR3 region has the DNA TGTGCCAGCAGTGAGTACGGGAATCGCTACGAGCAGTACTTC. Its protein is CASSEYGNRYEQYF.